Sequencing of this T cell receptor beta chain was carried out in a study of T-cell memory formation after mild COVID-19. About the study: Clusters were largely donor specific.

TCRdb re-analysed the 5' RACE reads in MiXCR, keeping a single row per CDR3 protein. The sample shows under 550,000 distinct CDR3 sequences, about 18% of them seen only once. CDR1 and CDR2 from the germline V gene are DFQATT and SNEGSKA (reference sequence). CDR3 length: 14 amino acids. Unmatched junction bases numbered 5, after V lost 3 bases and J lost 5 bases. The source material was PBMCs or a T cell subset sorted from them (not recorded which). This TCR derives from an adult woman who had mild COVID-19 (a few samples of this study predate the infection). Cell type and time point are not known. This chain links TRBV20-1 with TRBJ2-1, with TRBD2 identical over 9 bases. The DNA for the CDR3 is TGCAGTGCTAGGTTAGGCGGGGGGGACAATGAGCAGTTCTTC. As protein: CSARLGGGDNEQFF.